A single sample is the source of the 2 T cell receptor beta chains below, sequenced in a study of shared clonotypes between healthy human individuals (dated by TCRdb to about 2020). The library was produced with the immunoSEQ multiplex PCR assay. As stored in TCRdb, this immuneACCESS dataset retains in-frame rearrangements with V and J assigned. A fraction of the clones does not appear; measured against another copy, unresolved V genes explain less than half of the discrepancy, and the remainder lacks a known reason. Present in this sample are some 2,000,000 clones, 85% to 95% of which were seen just once. The top ten constitute roughly 0.13% of the sample. Source material: naive CD4+ T cells sorted from blood. In the paper's terms, the cell subset or site label means: CD45RA+ positively selected. All receptors come from a man between 18 and 35 years old in good health.

The chain links TRBV7-2 to TRBJ1-5, with D unresolved. Trimming took 5 bases from V and 2 from J, leaving 7 bases between them. The germline V gene encodes CDR1 SGHTA and CDR2 FQGNSA. The CDR3 has 13 residues. The CDR3 loop reads CASSAEGNQPQHF. As DNA, the CDR3 is TGTGCCAGCAGCGCGGAGGGCAATCAGCCCCAGCATTTT. The full variable domain, with the rest looked up from reference TRBV7-2 and TRBJ1-5, is GAGVSQSPSNKVTEKGKDVELRCDPISGHTALYWYRQSLGQGLEFLIYFQGNSAPDKSGLPSDRFSAERTGGSVSTLTIQRTQQEDSAVYLCASSAEGNQPQHFGDGTRLSIL.

The chain combines TRBV5-4 with TRBJ1-4; weak D call: TRBD1 (5 bases). This CDR3 has 13 amino acids. Germline V CDR1 and CDR2: SGHNT, YYREEE (reference sequence). V lost 2 bases, J lost 11 bases, and 13 bases lay in between. Here the CDR3 reads CASSFGGTEKLFF. The CDR3 DNA is TGTGCCAGCAGCTTTGGGGGTACGGAGAAACTGTTTTTT. Supplemented by reference TRBV5-4 and TRBJ1-4, the full variable domain reads ETGVTQSPTHLIKTRGQQVTLRCSSQSGHNTVSWYQQALGQGPQFIFQYYREEENGRGNFPPRFSGLQFPNYSSELNVNALELDDSALYLCASSFGGTEKLFFGSGTQLSVL.